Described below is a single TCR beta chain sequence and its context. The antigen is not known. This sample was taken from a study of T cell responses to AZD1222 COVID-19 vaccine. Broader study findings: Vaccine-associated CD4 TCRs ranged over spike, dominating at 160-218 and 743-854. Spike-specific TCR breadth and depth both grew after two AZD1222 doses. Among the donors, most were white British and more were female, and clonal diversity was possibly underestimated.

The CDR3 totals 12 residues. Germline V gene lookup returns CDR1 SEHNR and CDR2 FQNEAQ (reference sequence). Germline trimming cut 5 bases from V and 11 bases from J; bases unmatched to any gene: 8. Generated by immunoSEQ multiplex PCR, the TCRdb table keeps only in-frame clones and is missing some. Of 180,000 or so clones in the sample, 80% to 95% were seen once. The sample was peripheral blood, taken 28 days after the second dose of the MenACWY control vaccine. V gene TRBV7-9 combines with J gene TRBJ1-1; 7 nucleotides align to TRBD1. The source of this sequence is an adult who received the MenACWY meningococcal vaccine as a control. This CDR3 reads CASSLLGTDAFF. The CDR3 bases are TGTGCCAGCAGCCTCTTAGGGACAGACGCTTTCTTT. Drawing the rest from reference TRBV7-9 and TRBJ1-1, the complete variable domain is DTGVSQNPRHKITKRGQNVTFRCDPISEHNRLYWYRQTLGQGPEFLTYFQNEAQLEKSRLLSDRFSAERPKGSFSTLEIQRTEQGDSAMYLCASSLLGTDAFFGQGTRLTVV.